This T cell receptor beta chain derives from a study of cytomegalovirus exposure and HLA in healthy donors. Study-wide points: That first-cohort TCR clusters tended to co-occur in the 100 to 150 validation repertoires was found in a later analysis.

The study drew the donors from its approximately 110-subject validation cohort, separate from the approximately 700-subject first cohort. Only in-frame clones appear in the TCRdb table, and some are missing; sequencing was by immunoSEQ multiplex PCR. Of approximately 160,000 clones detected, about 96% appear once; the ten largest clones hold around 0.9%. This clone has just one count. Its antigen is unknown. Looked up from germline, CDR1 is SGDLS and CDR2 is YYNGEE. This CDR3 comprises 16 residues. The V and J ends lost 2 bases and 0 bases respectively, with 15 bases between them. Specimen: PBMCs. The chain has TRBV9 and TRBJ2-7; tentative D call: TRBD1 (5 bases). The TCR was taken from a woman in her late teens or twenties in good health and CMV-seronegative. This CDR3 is CASSVAVGAPSYEQYF. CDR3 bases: TGTGCCAGCAGCGTTGCCGTAGGGGCTCCCTCCTACGAGCAGTACTTC.